This T cell receptor (beta chain) emerged from a study of shared T cell receptors in the human thymus. The method was immunoSEQ multiplex PCR; TCRdb's version includes in-frame clones alone and lacks a portion of them. The sample records 640,000 or so clones, roughly 86% being singletons. The CDR3 consists of 17 residues. V dropped 6 bases and J dropped 3; count of bases not matched to a gene: 10. CDR1 and CDR2 (germline): MDHEN, SYDVKM. The same data also contributed to another study, on human thymus T cells.

This sequence originates from a boy under two years old with a congenital heart defect. Material: thymocytes. The chain has TRBV28 and TRBJ1-3, with 11 positions matching TRBD1. This chain's CDR3 is CASSQCRDRGFGNTIYF. The DNA for the CDR3 is TGTGCCAGCAGCCAATGCCGGGACAGGGGGTTTGGAAACACCATATATTTT. The whole variable domain, remainder taken from reference TRBV28 and TRBJ1-3, is DVKVTQSSRYLVKRTGEKVFLECVQDMDHENMFWYRQDPGLGLRLIYFSYDVKMKEKGDIPEGYSVSREKKERFSLILESASTNQTSMYLCASSQCRDRGFGNTIYFGEGSWLTVV.